What follows describes a single TCR beta chain. This record belongs to a study of blood T cell repertoires in COVID-19. CDR3 length: 15 amino acids. J was trimmed by 0 bases and V by 4 bases; bases with no gene match: 6. Germline V gene sequence: CDR1 SGHRS, CDR2 YFSETQ. The repertoire was sequenced with immunoSEQ multiplex PCR; TCRdb's copy has only in-frame clones and lacks some. The table has about 150,000 clones, approximately 80% seen once. This TCR came from a woman over 75 with acute or convalescent COVID-19. The chain is built from TRBV5-1 and TRBJ2-7, with 8 positions matching TRBD1. Input material: peripheral blood. The CDR3 sequence: CASSLTGGPSYEQYF. CDR3 in DNA: TGCGCCAGCAGCCTTACAGGGGGGCCCTCCTACGAGCAGTACTTC.